Below are 16 T cell receptor beta chains sequenced from a single sample in a study of beta chain features in type 1 diabetes (dated by TCRdb to the late 2010s). Libraries were made using the immunoSEQ multiplex PCR assay. The entire isolated RNA was reverse transcribed using the High Capacity cDNA Reverse Transcription Kit, and thus expressed TCRB transcripts were sequenced. TCRdb re-hosts the immuneACCESS table, in-frame sequences only. Its copies lack some clones; in the studies checked, an unresolved V gene accounts for under half of them, and the cause for the rest is not known. The sample profile shows hundreds of thousands of clones; less than 20% of them were found once. Approximately 0.099% of the sample belongs to the ten largest clones. Input material: naive CD4+ T cells from blood. The cell subset or site label, as the study defines it: true naive CD4+ T cells. All receptors derive from a man aged 18 to 30 in good health.

CDR3 residues: CASSPWNRADTQYF. The CDR3 nucleotides are TGTGCCAGCTCACCGTGGAACAGGGCAGATACGCAGTATTTT. The rearrangement uses TRBV18 and TRBJ2-3, with TRBD1 as a possible D gene (6 bases). Germline assignment: CDR1 KGHSH and CDR2 LQKENI. Between the trimmed V and J ends, which lost 3 bases and 4 bases, there was a span of 11 bases. The CDR3 extends over 14 amino acids.

This rearrangement joins TRBV28 to TRBJ2-7; TRBD1 is a possible D gene (5 bases). The germline CDR1 and CDR2 sequences are MDHEN and SYDVKM. V was shortened by 7 bases and J by 2 bases, with 18 bases between the two germline ends. The CDR3 extends over 15 amino acids. The DNA for the CDR3 is TGTGCCAGCACCCGTGGGGCGGCAAAAGCCTACGAGCAGTACTTC. It encodes CASTRGAAKAYEQYF.

This chain uses TRBV30 with TRBJ1-4, with D uncertain. Per germline, CDR1 GTSNPN and CDR2 SVGIG (reference sequence). The CDR3 covers 14 residues. Trimming removed 1 base at V and 4 bases at J, with 10 bases between. The CDR3 reads CAWSGARVNEKLFF. For the CDR3, the DNA is TGTGCCTGGAGTGGAGCGAGGGTTAATGAAAAACTGTTTTTT.

This clone was detected once. The DNA of the CDR3 is TGTGCCAGCAGTGCCTCAGGGTATGGCTACACCTTC. It specifies CASSASGYGYTF. This chain connects TRBV6-1 to TRBJ1-2; D is perhaps TRBD1 (5 bases). There are 12 residues in the CDR3. Germline V gene lookup returns CDR1 MNHNS and CDR2 SASEGT. Trimming removed 4 bases from V and 5 bases from J, with 8 bases in between.

The J gene is TRBJ2-5, the V gene TRBV4-3; TRBD1 matches at 12 bases. The CDR3 contains 15 residues. V was pared by 2 bases and J by 5 bases, with 3 bases of the junction left unmatched. Germline-derived CDR1 and CDR2 are LGHNA and YSLEER. CDR3 nucleotide sequence: TGCGCCAGCAGCCAATGGGACAGGGGGCAGGAGACCCAGTACTTC. This translates into CASSQWDRGQETQYF.

The chain joins TRBV10-3 to TRBJ2-5; D tentatively reads TRBD1 or TRBD2 (5 bases each). Trimming stripped 2 bases from V and 1 base from J, with 14 bases between. This CDR3 has 16 amino acids. Germline lookup yields CDR1 ENHRY and CDR2 SYGVKD. DNA of the CDR3: TGTGCCATCAGTGAGGGGGTACTCGGGGCCCAAGAGACCCAGTACTTC. Its protein product is CAISEGVLGAQETQYF.

The chain couples TRBV7-2 to TRBJ2-4; possibly TRBD2 for D (5 bases). This CDR3 spans 13 amino acids. V lost 2 bases and J 10 bases, leaving 12 bases between the germline ends. The germline V gene encodes CDR1 SGHTA and CDR2 FQGNSA. CDR3 residues: CASSLTPTGIQYF. CDR3 DNA sequence: TGTGCCAGCAGCTTAACCCCTACGGGGATTCAGTACTTC.

As regards this clone: The junction does not match germline at one end; this may be a read error. The V and J genes are TRBV10-3 and TRBJ1-2; the D gene is possibly TRBD1 (5 bases). The CDR3 loop spans 13 amino acids. The V gene's germline CDR1 is ENHRY and CDR2 SYGVKD. CDR3 region: CASSRGANYGYTF. CDR3 in DNA: TGTGCCAGCAGTCGCGGGGCCAACTATGGCTACACCTTC.

The chain recombines TRBV23-1 with TRBJ2-5; 7 nucleotides line up with TRBD1. TRBV23-1 is an ORF; its function is uncertain. CDR3 size: 16 residues. J gave up 4 bases and V 4 bases, and 12 bases lay outside the gene matches. The CDR3 protein is CASSPSPRDSPETQYF. Here the CDR3 DNA reads TGCGCCAGCAGTCCTTCCCCCCGGGACAGCCCAGAGACCCAGTACTTC.

A few counts support this clone. The V and J genes are TRBV4-1 and TRBJ2-7, with 11 bases lining up with TRBD1. V lost 2 bases, J lost 2 bases, and 8 bases stayed unmatched. CDR1 and CDR2 from the germline V gene are MGHRA and YSYEKL. This CDR3 region has 17 residues. The CDR3 reads CASSQLDRGRKTYEQYF. CDR3 in DNA: TGCGCCAGCAGCCAACTGGACAGGGGGCGGAAGACCTACGAGCAGTACTTC.

The rearrangement links TRBV11-3 to TRBJ1-1, with D unresolved. Trimming left V 2 bases short and J 4 bases short, with 8 bases between. The CDR3 extends over 13 amino acids. CDR1 is SGHNT and CDR2 is YENEEA in the germline V gene. CDR3 nucleotides: TGTGCCAGCAGCTTATACGTTGGCACTGAAGCTTTCTTT. Its protein product is CASSLYVGTEAFF. Full variable domain (missing parts from reference TRBV11-3 and TRBJ1-1): EAGVVQSPRYKIIEKKQPVAFWCNPISGHNTLYWYLQNLGQGPELLIRYENEEAVDDSQLPKDRFSAERLKGVDSTLKIQPAELGDSAVYLCASSLYVGTEAFFGQGTRLTVV.

The CDR3 DNA is TGTGCCAGTAGTATGGACAGGGTCCGGCAGTTCTTC. This gives the protein CASSMDRVRQFF. V is TRBV19 and J is TRBJ2-1; 8 bases map to TRBD1. J was trimmed by 12 bases and V by 3 bases; bases with no gene match: 4. The CDR3 consists of 12 residues. CDR1 LNHDA and CDR2 SQIVND come from the germline V gene (reference sequence).

This clone was found a few times. V is TRBV13 and J is TRBJ2-1; 9 nucleotides align to TRBD2. The CDR3 is 14 residues long. Trimming at V came to 2 bases and at J to 7 bases, leaving 3 bases not matched to a gene. CDR1 and CDR2 from the germline V gene are PRHDT and FYEKMQ (reference sequence). The CDR3 DNA reads TGTGCCAGCAGCTTAAGCCTAGCGGGAAATGAGCAGTTCTTC. Protein sequence: CASSLSLAGNEQFF.

This clone showed up just a few times. The genes are TRBV21-1 and TRBJ1-2; the D call in the table, TRBD1, was not verified against the DNA. TRBV21-1 has pseudogene status. The CDR3 is 16 residues long. DNA of the CDR3: TGTGCCAGCAGCAAAGGGGACAGGGAACTAGACTATGGCTACACCTTC. The encoded protein is CASSKGDRELDYGYTF.

This clone was recorded a few times. The J gene is TRBJ2-4, the V gene TRBV27, with 15 bases that match TRBD2. Germline values: CDR1 MNHEY, CDR2 SMNVEV (reference sequence). J was trimmed by 6 bases and V by 6 bases; bases with no gene match: 12. This CDR3 has 18 amino acids. The DNA of the CDR3 is TGTGCCAGCAGACATCGGGGACTAGCGGGAGGTTCCTCAAACATTCAGTACTTC. Its translation: CASRHRGLAGGSSNIQYF.

V and J are TRBV5-1 and TRBJ2-2; 8 positions match TRBD2. The CDR3 covers 18 residues. Germline V CDR1 and CDR2: SGHRS, YFSETQ. V shed 2 bases and J 0 bases; nucleotides not matched to a gene: 9. The CDR3 coding sequence is TGCGCCAGCAGCTTCGGGGCGGGAGGCCGCACGAACACCGGGGAGCTGTTTTTT. Translated: CASSFGAGGRTNTGELFF.